This TCR beta chain appears in the sequencing data of a study of T cell changes during pregnancy in multiple sclerosis. CDR1 and CDR2 from the germline V gene are ENHRY and SYGVKD. Trimming cost V 7 bases and J 9 bases, with 10 bases left between them. The CDR3 has 11 amino acids. Measured with immunoSEQ multiplex PCR; TCRdb has only the in-frame clones, and not every one. The sample has around 34,000 clones; less than 95% are singletons. J is TRBJ1-3 and V is TRBV10-3; the D is unclear. The specimen was CD8+ T cells from peripheral blood mononuclear cells, collected in the first trimester of pregnancy. This TCR derives from a female donor with multiple sclerosis, enrolled in a pregnancy study. CDR3 sequence: CAIKVEGTIYF. The CDR3 DNA reads TGTGCCATCAAGGTTGAGGGCACCATATATTTT.